The clone carrying this T cell receptor (beta chain) was detected only a few times. The antigen remains undetermined. This sample is drawn from a study of blood T cells in healthy people across ages. For the second PCR, which ran for roughly 7 to 11 cycles, a sample-barcoded 5' primer and a J-beta primer mix were used. TCRdb passed the 5' RACE reads through MiXCR, listing each CDR3 protein once. The sample lists more than 900,000 distinct CDR3 sequences, 20% to 25% occurring once. In germline, CDR1 is SQVTM, CDR2 ANQGSEA. This CDR3 region has 14 residues. V was shortened by 2 bases and J by 9 bases, with 17 bases between the two germline ends. Findings and caveats of the study: The percentage of naive T cells correlated strongly with TCR beta diversity.

Another study also made use of these data, one on T cells of mothers and their children. That work states: Sequencing got over 9.5 million TCR beta CDR3 reads from each mother and several million from each child. Biologically related mothers and children overlapped slightly more than unrelated pairs, a non-significant difference.

The specimen sequenced was blood. The clonotype was recovered from a girl under 10 years old in good health. The chain links TRBV29-1 to TRBJ2-1; D possibly matches TRBD1 or TRBD2 (5 bases each). CDR3 protein: CSVEIQVWGSEQFF. For the CDR3, the DNA is TGCAGCGTTGAAATACAGGTTTGGGGGAGTGAGCAGTTCTTC.